Each of the 9 T cell receptor beta chains below was sequenced from the same sample in a study of blood T cell repertoires in COVID-19. Profiling relied on immunoSEQ multiplex PCR, and the TCRdb table lists in-frame clones only, not all of them. The table has 270,000 or so clones, approximately 90% seen once. The sequencing sample was made of PBMCs or T cells enriched from blood (not recorded which). The receptors were gathered from a man between 35 and 55 years old who had been exposed to COVID-19.

The chain combines TRBV5-5 with TRBJ2-7; 7 bases are a match to TRBD1. CDR1 is SGHKS, CDR2 YYEKEE, per germline (reference sequence). V gave up 3 bases and J gave up 0 bases; unmatched junction bases: 6. The CDR3 runs to 15 residues. CDR3 coding DNA: TGTGCCAGCAGCTACGACAGGGAATTCTCCTACGAGCAGTACTTC. Its translation is CASSYDREFSYEQYF.

The chain joins TRBV4-2 to TRBJ1-3; 9 positions match TRBD1. V shed 0 bases and J 9 bases; nucleotides not matched to a gene: 9. The CDR3 has 16 residues. Germline CDR1 reads LGHNA; CDR2 reads YNFKEQ. CDR3: CASSQDWGQGLTTIYF. The DNA of the CDR3 is TGTGCCAGCAGCCAAGATTGGGGACAGGGTTTAACCACCATATATTTT.

The chain joins TRBV7-9 to TRBJ2-7, with TRBD1 matching over 9 bases. V was pared by 1 base and J by 2 bases, with 3 bases of the junction left unmatched. CDR1 SEHNR and CDR2 FQNEAQ come from the germline V gene (reference sequence). This CDR3 has 15 amino acids. The CDR3, as DNA: TGTGCCAGCAGCTTAGTTAGGGACAGGGCCTACGAGCAGTACTTC. Translating gives CASSLVRDRAYEQYF.

This chain uses TRBV2 with TRBJ1-6; D is unclear. Germline-derived CDR1 and CDR2 are SNHLY and FYNNEI. Trimming cost V 3 bases and J 0 bases, with 6 bases left between them. This CDR3 contains 15 residues. CDR3 sequence (DNA): TGTGCCAGCAGTGACGAGCGCTCCTATAATTCACCCCTCCACTTT. Protein: CASSDERSYNSPLHF.

This sequence joins TRBV6-2 or TRBV6-3 and TRBJ2-3; unclear D gene. Between the trimmed V and J ends, which lost 0 bases and 6 bases, there was a span of 10 bases. Germline V gene lookup returns CDR1 MNHEY and CDR2 SVGEGT. The CDR3 extends over 14 amino acids. CDR3 loop: CASSYSSTRDTQYF. The CDR3, as DNA: TGTGCCAGCAGTTACTCGAGCACGCGGGATACGCAGTATTTT.

The chain employs TRBV7-9 and TRBJ1-2; TRBD1 matches at 10 bases. Trimming at V came to 5 bases and at J to 4 bases, leaving 7 bases not matched to a gene. CDR3 length: 15 residues. Germline-derived CDR1 and CDR2 are SEHNR and FQNEAQ (reference sequence). CDR3 residues: CASSQGTGELYGYTF. In DNA, the CDR3 is TGTGCCAGCAGCCAAGGGACAGGGGAACTCTATGGCTACACCTTC.

The chain links TRBV2 to TRBJ1-2; 10 bases agree with TRBD1. Germline CDR1 SNHLY, CDR2 FYNNEI. The ends lost 10 bases at V and 3 bases at J; junction bases unmatched: 5. CDR3 length: 13 amino acids. The CDR3 protein is CAKTGGSDYGYTF. CDR3 in DNA: TGTGCCAAGACAGGGGGCTCGGACTATGGCTACACCTTC.

The rearrangement links TRBV28 to TRBJ2-3, with D possibly matching TRBD2 (5 bases). Germline assignment: CDR1 MDHEN and CDR2 SYDVKM. V was shortened by 8 bases and J by 4 bases, with 22 bases between the two germline ends. The CDR3 runs to 16 residues. The CDR3 DNA reads as TGTGCCAGCGGGGAAGTGGCGGGCGCTGGCGCAGATACGCAGTATTTT. It translates to CASGEVAGAGADTQYF.

The chain has TRBV2 and TRBJ2-1; D is undetermined. Germline loops: CDR1 SNHLY, CDR2 FYNNEI. V gave up 6 bases and J gave up 7 bases, with 22 bases separating them. The CDR3 length is 16 residues. This CDR3 reads CASRAPYLQRTNEQFF. In nucleotides, the CDR3 is TGTGCCAGCAGGGCTCCATACCTTCAGCGTACAAATGAGCAGTTCTTC.